This TCR beta chain was retrieved from a study (dated by TCRdb to the mid-2010s). For the wider study: Whether tumor-infiltrating Tregs in breast cancer are recruited from blood Tregs or converted in situ from other CD4+ T cell subsets was tested.

CD4+CD25+CD127-/low cells were isolated as Tregs. Tregs, naive and memory CD4+ T cells from tumor, blood and ipsilateral draining lymph nodes of a handful of breast cancer patients underwent full-length TCR alpha and beta sequencing. Ficoll density gradient centrifugation was used to isolate mononuclear cells from lymph nodes or from 50 ml of peripheral blood. Sorted cell populations were confirmed by FACS to exceed 90% purity. Amplification of full-length TCR variable regions was done by 5' RACE PCR using constant-region reverse primers, and this step was followed by semi-nested PCR with Nested Universal Primer A. The ReliaPrep RNA Cell Miniprep System was used to extract total RNA, which was then reverse transcribed into 5'RACE-ready cDNA with the SMARTer RACE 5'/3' Kit. Multiplex adaptors were used to barcode the full-length TCR alpha and beta libraries, which were then sequenced on an Illumina MiSeq. The paper's processing steps were these. For each of nine subset-tissue groups, sequencing data from the five patients were pooled, and the groups were compared by unsupervised clustering of TCR gene usage. The Morisita-Horn index was used to calculate repertoire similarity, with shared sequences weighted according to their contribution to each repertoire. The public reads were reanalyzed by TCRdb: fastp trimming at Q25, MiXCR alignment, in-frame beta chains only. One record per CDR3 amino acid sequence lists the most common genes and DNA. TCRdb's processing, not the authors', yielded these V and J calls. The sample table shows 9,000 to 10,000 distinct CDR3 sequences, and about 15% are seen once. The ten largest clones add up to approximately 3% of the sample.

What the authors observed across the whole study: Tumor-infiltrating Treg TCR alpha and beta sequences overlapped most with tumor naive CD4+ T cells, then with blood naive CD4+ T cells. Validation in the larger cohort was restricted to a single TCR beta V-J rearrangement rather than whole repertoires. Tumor memory CD4+ T cell TCR gene usage was found to cluster with blood and lymph node memory CD4+ cells and with lymph node naive CD4+ cells.

At least ten counts were recorded for this clonotype. What this receptor recognizes is not known. Per-base quality was not reported, and no clone a single base away is much larger than it. Based on the germline V gene, the CDR1 and CDR2 sequences are MDHEN and SYDVKM. The CDR3 contains 15 residues, cysteine and phenylalanine counted. The sequence is cut down to CDR3 DNA, 45 bases in frame from base 1. V was cut back by 5 bases and J by 3 bases, leaving a gap of 13 bases between them. Specimen: Tregs sorted from blood. The receptor's source is a female donor with breast cancer. The chain was built from TRBV28 and TRBJ1-4; the best D guess is TRBD1, with 6 bases matching. The CDR3 loop reads CASSTGARANEKLFF. The DNA is as follows: TGTGCCAGCAGTACGGGGGCGCGGGCTAATGAAAAACTGTTTTTT.